Below, 16 T cell receptor beta chains from the same sample are listed, as sequenced in a study of blood T cell repertoires in COVID-19. The data were produced by immunoSEQ multiplex PCR, yet TCRdb's version contains in-frame clones alone and is incomplete. The repertoire includes roughly 160,000 clones, approximately 86% of them detected once, and 7.5% to 10% sits in the top ten. The sample taken for sequencing was peripheral blood. The receptors here all came from a woman aged 80 or over with COVID-19, enrolled during active disease.

This clone was counted a few times. In DNA, the CDR3 is TGTGCCAGCAGTGATCGGGCATCAGGGGCTTTCTTT. It codes for CASSDRASGAFF. This chain joins TRBV6-1 and TRBJ1-1; perhaps TRBD1 as D (5 bases). Trimming took 3 bases from V and 11 from J, leaving 13 bases between them. Germline values: CDR1 MNHNS, CDR2 SASEGT. The CDR3 totals 12 residues.

This clone was picked up one time. This chain connects TRBV5-1 to TRBJ1-1; TRBD1 is a possible D gene (5 bases). Trimming shortened V by 3 bases and J by 0 bases, and 9 bases separated the two germline ends. The CDR3 consists of 14 residues. The V gene's germline CDR1 is SGHRS and CDR2 YFSETQ. This chain's CDR3 is CASSSGFMNTEAFF. The CDR3 DNA reads as TGCGCCAGCAGCTCAGGGTTTATGAACACTGAAGCTTTCTTT.

This clone occurred once. The chain combines TRBV18 with TRBJ2-2; possible D gene TRBD1, 5 bases. This CDR3 is built from 16 residues. V lost 3 bases to trimming and J lost 0 bases, with 11 bases between them. The germline CDR1 and CDR2 sequences are KGHSH and LQKENI. The CDR3 region has the DNA TGTGCCAGCTCACCCAATCAGGGTTCGAACACCGGGGAGCTGTTTTTT. As protein: CASSPNQGSNTGELFF.

The chain employs TRBV28 and TRBJ1-4; D call uncertain. Germline V gene data show CDR1 as MDHEN and CDR2 as SYDVKM. V shed 8 bases and J shed 10 bases, with 17 bases lying between them. There are 13 residues in the CDR3. The CDR3 reads CASGPPDSTKLFF. The CDR3 DNA follows: TGTGCCAGCGGCCCACCCGACTCCACAAAACTGTTTTTT.

The chain joins TRBV5-1 to TRBJ1-2, with D possibly matching TRBD1 (5 bases). CDR1 is SGHRS, CDR2 YFSETQ, per germline. The CDR3 extends over 13 amino acids. Trimming pared 3 bases from V and 6 bases from J, leaving 12 bases between. The CDR3 DNA sequence: TGCGCCAGCAGCTCCCAGGGAGGTGATGGCTACACCTTC. Amino acids: CASSSQGGDGYTF.

CDR3: CASKKGVYGYTF. CDR3 nucleotide sequence: TGTGCCAGCAAGAAGGGGGTGTATGGCTACACCTTC. The chain uses TRBV6-5 and TRBJ1-2; D might be TRBD1 (6 bases). Germline V gene sequence: CDR1 MNHEY, CDR2 SVGAGI. The CDR3 totals 12 residues. V was trimmed by 7 bases and J by 5 bases, leaving 11 bases between them.

V is TRBV18 and J is TRBJ1-5; 7 bases are shared with TRBD1. The CDR3 length is 14 residues. Trimming took 2 bases from V and 7 from J; bases not matched to a gene: 5. Germline CDR1 and CDR2: KGHSH and LQKENI. The CDR3 nucleotides are TGTGCCAGCTCACCATTCCAGGGGGGACAGCCCCAGCATTTT. This encodes CASSPFQGGQPQHF.

J is TRBJ2-7 and V is TRBV7-2; D uncertain. V lost 5 bases to trimming and J lost 2 bases, with 10 bases between them. The CDR3 has 13 amino acids. Germline values: CDR1 SGHTA, CDR2 FQGNSA. The CDR3 nucleotides are TGTGCCAGCAGCCGATACAATCCCTACGAGCAGTACTTC. Amino acid sequence: CASSRYNPYEQYF.

V is TRBV9 and J is TRBJ2-1; TRBD2 agrees at 8 bases. V was pared by 0 bases and J by 0 bases, with 8 bases of the junction left unmatched. The CDR3 loop spans 18 amino acids. Germline V gene sequence: CDR1 SGDLS, CDR2 YYNGEE. CDR3 nucleotide sequence: TGTGCCAGCAGCGTAGTGGGCGGGGGGCTCAGCTCCTACAATGAGCAGTTCTTC. Protein sequence: CASSVVGGGLSSYNEQFF.

The gene calls are TRBV20-1 and TRBJ2-7; possible D gene TRBD1, 6 bases. The CDR3 has 14 amino acids. Germline V gene sequence: CDR1 DFQATT, CDR2 SNEGSKA (reference sequence). The V and J ends lost 3 bases and 0 bases respectively, with 12 bases between them. The CDR3 is CSASRGTSSYEQYF. In DNA form, the CDR3 reads TGCAGTGCTAGTAGGGGGACATCCTCCTACGAGCAGTACTTC.

This chain connects TRBV29-1 to TRBJ1-3; TRBD1 aligns across 7 bases. Germline-derived CDR1 and CDR2 are SQVTM and ANQGSEA. J gave up 2 bases and V 4 bases, and 5 bases lay outside the gene matches. The CDR3 has 14 residues. The CDR3 DNA reads as TGCAGCGTTGGTCGAGACAGGGCTGGAAACACCATATATTTT. It specifies CSVGRDRAGNTIYF.

The chain carries TRBV15 and TRBJ1-6; D unclear. The CDR3 runs 14 residues. V dropped 1 base and J dropped 4 bases, with 5 bases sitting between them. CDR1 LNHNV and CDR2 YYDKDF come from the germline V gene (reference sequence). The CDR3 sequence: CATSRASYNSPLHF. The CDR3 DNA sequence: TGTGCCACCAGCAGAGCCTCGTATAATTCACCCCTCCACTTT.

The CDR3 DNA follows: TGTGCCAGCTCCCGGTACAATGAGCAGTTCTTC. Residues: CASSRYNEQFF. The chain recombines TRBV2 with TRBJ2-1; D remains unclear. Germline lookup yields CDR1 SNHLY and CDR2 FYNNEI. This CDR3 has 11 amino acids. Trimming shortened V by 8 bases and J by 4 bases, and 6 bases separated the two germline ends. Combining the CDR3 with reference TRBV2 and TRBJ2-1 gives the whole variable domain EPEVTQTPSHQVTQMGQEVILRCVPISNHLYFYWYRQILGQKVEFLVSFYNNEISEKSEIFDDQFSVERPDGSNFTLKIRSTKLEDSAMYFCASSRYNEQFFGPGTRLTVL.

This clone was counted between two and nine times. V gene TRBV19 combines with J gene TRBJ1-5, with 8 bases fitting TRBD1. The length of the CDR3 is 15 residues. With 6 bases clipped from V and 1 base from J, the junction kept 5 bases outside the gene matches. The germline V gene has CDR1 LNHDA and CDR2 SQIVND (reference sequence). The CDR3 sequence is CASRRTGTSNQPQHF. The CDR3 nucleotides read TGTGCCAGTAGAAGGACAGGGACAAGCAATCAGCCCCAGCATTTT.

The chain carries TRBV6-5 and TRBJ1-5; unclear D gene. The CDR3 extends over 12 amino acids. CDR1 and CDR2 (germline): MNHEY, SVGAGI. V lost 4 bases, J lost 4 bases, and 5 bases lay in between. This CDR3 reads CASSSPNQPQHF. The DNA for the CDR3 is TGTGCCAGCAGTTCCCCGAATCAGCCCCAGCATTTT.

The rearrangement uses TRBV6-6 and TRBJ2-2, with 9 bases matching TRBD2. Per germline, CDR1 MNHNY and CDR2 SVGAGI (reference sequence). The CDR3 runs to 15 residues. V trimming: 4 bases; J trimming: 5 bases; junction bases outside the gene matches: 5. Written as DNA, the CDR3 is TGTGCCAGCAGTTTGGGTAGCGGGAGAACCGGGGAGCTGTTTTTT. This translates into CASSLGSGRTGELFF.